A selection of T cell receptor beta chains follows, all from one sample in a study of T cell changes during pregnancy in multiple sclerosis. Profiled with immunoSEQ multiplex PCR; TCRdb holds only in-frame clones, not every one. The table lists under 50,000 clones, about 88% of them singletons. The input for sequencing was CD8+ T cells from peripheral blood mononuclear cells, taken in the first trimester of pregnancy. The receptors stem from a female donor with multiple sclerosis, enrolled in a pregnancy study. The CDR3 runs from the conserved cysteine through the conserved F or W. Fields, in order: V gene, J gene, CDR3 protein.

v_call: TRBV6-6; j_call: TRBJ2-5; cdr3_aa: CASSGRGGEETQYF
v_call: TRBV19; j_call: TRBJ2-3; cdr3_aa: CASSWGPGTDTQYF
v_call: TRBV4-1; j_call: TRBJ2-3; cdr3_aa: CASGGSSDTQYF
v_call: TRBV4-1; j_call: TRBJ2-7; cdr3_aa: CASSLGGGGTYEQYF
v_call: TRBV5-6; j_call: TRBJ1-5; cdr3_aa: CASSPSWRNQPQHF
v_call: TRBV27; j_call: TRBJ2-2; cdr3_aa: CASYTRAGGRDTGELFF
v_call: TRBV12-5; j_call: TRBJ1-3; cdr3_aa: CASGLAGGNTIYF
v_call: TRBV18; j_call: TRBJ2-6; cdr3_aa: CASSPEPSGANVLTF
v_call: TRBV12-5; j_call: TRBJ2-7; cdr3_aa: CASGSRTGSTYEQYF
v_call: TRBV9; j_call: TRBJ2-7; cdr3_aa: CASSATKLAGGLDEQYF
v_call: TRBV15; j_call: TRBJ1-3; cdr3_aa: CATSSNRAAGNTIYF
v_call: TRBV29-1; j_call: TRBJ2-7; cdr3_aa: CSVEGTGSGEQYF
v_call: TRBV19; j_call: TRBJ1-2; cdr3_aa: CASSIRGPQGFEGYTF
v_call: TRBV9; j_call: TRBJ2-7; cdr3_aa: CASSMTSSSEQYF
v_call: TRBV5-6; j_call: TRBJ2-3; cdr3_aa: CASSPRFLSTDTQYF
v_call: TRBV9; j_call: TRBJ2-3; cdr3_aa: CASSSETGGPTDTQYF
v_call: TRBV27; j_call: TRBJ2-3; cdr3_aa: CASTVGTGSTDTQYF
v_call: TRBV7-9; j_call: TRBJ2-7; cdr3_aa: CASSSRDSRDEQYF
v_call: TRBV4-2; j_call: TRBJ2-1; cdr3_aa: CASSPREGLASPPVHNEQFF
v_call: TRBV2; j_call: TRBJ1-2; cdr3_aa: CASSTGVYGYTF
v_call: TRBV11-2; j_call: TRBJ2-3; cdr3_aa: CASSPGLADPDTQYF
v_call: TRBV6-4; j_call: TRBJ1-5; cdr3_aa: CASSDSPGGQPQHF
v_call: TRBV9; j_call: TRBJ2-2; cdr3_aa: CASSSPLWAENTGELFF
v_call: TRBV4-2; j_call: TRBJ1-4; cdr3_aa: CASSPSQNNEKLFF
v_call: TRBV6-4; j_call: TRBJ2-1; cdr3_aa: CASSVGSSGNNEQFF
v_call: TRBV6-1; j_call: TRBJ2-7; cdr3_aa: CASSEGVWAGQGNYEQYF
v_call: TRBV4-1; j_call: TRBJ1-2; cdr3_aa: CASSQEVLGQGFYGYTF
v_call: TRBV9; j_call: TRBJ2-1; cdr3_aa: CASSVLNQAGEQFF
v_call: TRBV5-5; j_call: TRBJ2-5; cdr3_aa: CASVGPGQQETQYF
v_call: TRBV6-6; j_call: TRBJ2-1; cdr3_aa: CASSPEDRGPYNEQFF
v_call: TRBV7-6; j_call: TRBJ1-1; cdr3_aa: CASSFWENSGTEAFF
v_call: TRBV18; j_call: TRBJ1-5; cdr3_aa: CASSGGRDQPQHF
v_call: TRBV9; j_call: TRBJ2-3; cdr3_aa: CASSVDGSTTPMNTQYF
v_call: TRBV5-1; j_call: TRBJ2-1; cdr3_aa: CASSPERGDEQFF
v_call: TRBV30; j_call: TRBJ1-2; cdr3_aa: CAWKGDRVGYTF
v_call: TRBV7-6; j_call: TRBJ2-1; cdr3_aa: CASSSTRGTGTYNEQFF
v_call: TRBV7-9; j_call: TRBJ2-7; cdr3_aa: CASSFGPGRTTYEQYF
v_call: TRBV6-5; j_call: TRBJ1-5; cdr3_aa: CASSYGAGGHQPQHF
v_call: TRBV4-1; j_call: TRBJ2-1; cdr3_aa: CASSQDNYPGNEQFF
v_call: TRBV7-2; j_call: TRBJ2-3; cdr3_aa: CASSSTGGGGDTQYF
v_call: TRBV5-3; j_call: TRBJ2-1; cdr3_aa: CARSLRSNRAVNEQFF
v_call: TRBV9; j_call: TRBJ1-2; cdr3_aa: CASSVNRQIYGYTF
v_call: TRBV7-9; j_call: TRBJ2-1; cdr3_aa: CASSFPRAGGSYNEQFF
v_call: TRBV9; j_call: TRBJ2-5; cdr3_aa: CASSLRKGGIGETQYF
v_call: TRBV9; j_call: TRBJ2-1; cdr3_aa: CASSAESVDEQFF
v_call: TRBV29-1; j_call: TRBJ2-1; cdr3_aa: CSVISGHIGSEQFF
v_call: TRBV4-3; j_call: TRBJ2-3; cdr3_aa: CASSQEVVGAITDTQYF
v_call: TRBV5-1; j_call: TRBJ2-7; cdr3_aa: CASSLNVWGVDEQYF
v_call: TRBV19; j_call: TRBJ1-2; cdr3_aa: CASSTHRNMLGYTF
v_call: TRBV5-1; j_call: TRBJ2-1; cdr3_aa: CASSVGLAGNNEQFF